The sequence of this T cell receptor beta chain was determined in a study of spatial heterogeneity in lung cancer. Time point meaning: sample taken at primary tumor resection. Samples were donated by 72 untreated early-stage non-small cell lung cancer patients. TCRdb recomputed calls from the 5' RACE reads with MiXCR, one row per CDR3 protein. The profile covers some 38,000 distinct CDR3 sequences, with 6.5% to 9.5% appearing a single time and approximately 30% taken by the ten largest. The CDR3 is 15 residues long. V was cut by 3 bases and J by 0 bases, with 10 bases left in between. This clonotype was seen ten or more times.

The sequence came from a male donor with early-stage non-small cell lung cancer. J is TRBJ2-3 and V is TRBV12-3 or TRBV12-4; TRBD2 is a possible D gene (5 bases). The sequenced sample was PBMCs, obtained at surgery. CDR3 protein: CASSFLEGSTDTQYF. DNA of the CDR3: TGTGCCAGCAGTTTCTTAGAGGGAAGCACAGATACGCAGTATTTT.